This TCR beta chain appears in the sequencing data of a study of cytomegalovirus exposure and HLA in healthy donors. Both 60 Vbeta primers and 13 Jbeta primers went into the PCR. The table came from immunoSEQ multiplex PCR; TCRdb's copy has only in-frame clones and leaves some out. In the table there are under 150,000 clones, about 79% of which are singletons. As concerns this clone: Other DNA sequences of this sample code for an identical CDR3.

CDR1 MNHEY and CDR2 SVGAGI come from the germline V gene. The CDR3 runs 14 residues. Trimming shortened V by 0 bases and J by 1 base, and 6 bases separated the two germline ends. The TCR originated in a man aged 25 to 45 in good health and CMV-seropositive. The chain carries TRBV6-5 and TRBJ1-1; D gene unclear. Source material: PBMCs. The CDR3 protein is CASSYSGGNTEAFF. In DNA form, the CDR3 reads TGTGCCAGCAGTTACTCGGGAGGGAACACTGAAGCTTTCTTT.